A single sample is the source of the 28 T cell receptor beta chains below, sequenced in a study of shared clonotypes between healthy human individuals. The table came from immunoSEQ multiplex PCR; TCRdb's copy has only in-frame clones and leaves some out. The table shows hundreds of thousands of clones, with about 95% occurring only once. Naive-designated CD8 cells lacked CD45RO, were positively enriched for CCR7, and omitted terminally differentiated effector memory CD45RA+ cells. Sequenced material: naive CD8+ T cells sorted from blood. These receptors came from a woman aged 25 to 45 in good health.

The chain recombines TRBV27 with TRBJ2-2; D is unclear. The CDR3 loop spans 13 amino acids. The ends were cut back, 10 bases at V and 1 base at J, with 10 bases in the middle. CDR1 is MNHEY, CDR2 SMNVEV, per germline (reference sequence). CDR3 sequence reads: CATMIGNTGELFF. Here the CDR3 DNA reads TGTGCCACTATGATAGGGAACACCGGGGAGCTGTTTTTT.

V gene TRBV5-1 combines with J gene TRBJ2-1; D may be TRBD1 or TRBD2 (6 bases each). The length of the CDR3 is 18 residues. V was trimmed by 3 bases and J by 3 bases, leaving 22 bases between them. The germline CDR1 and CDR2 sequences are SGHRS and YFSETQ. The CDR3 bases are TGCGCCAGCAGCTCCGCTTACAGGGCCCGGGACTTCTACAATGAGCAGTTCTTC. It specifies CASSSAYRARDFYNEQFF.

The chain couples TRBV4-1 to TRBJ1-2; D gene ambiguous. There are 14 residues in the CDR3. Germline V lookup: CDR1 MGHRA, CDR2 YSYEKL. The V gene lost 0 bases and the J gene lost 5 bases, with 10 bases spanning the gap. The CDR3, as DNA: TGCGCCAGCAGCCAAGATCCAGAGGTTTATGGCTACACCTTC. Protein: CASSQDPEVYGYTF.

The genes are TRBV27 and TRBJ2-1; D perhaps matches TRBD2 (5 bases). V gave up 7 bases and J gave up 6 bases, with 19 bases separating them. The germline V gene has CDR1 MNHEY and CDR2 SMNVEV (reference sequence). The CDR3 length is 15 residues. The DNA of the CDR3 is TGTGCCAGCACCGATACTAGTGGGAGCAGCAATGAGCAGTTCTTC. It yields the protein CASTDTSGSSNEQFF.

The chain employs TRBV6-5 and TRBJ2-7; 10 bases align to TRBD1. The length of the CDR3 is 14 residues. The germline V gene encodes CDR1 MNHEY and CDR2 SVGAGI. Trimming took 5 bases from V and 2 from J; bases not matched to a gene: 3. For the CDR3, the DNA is TGTGCCAGCAGTCATGGACAGGGGGCCTACGAGCAGTACTTC. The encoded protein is CASSHGQGAYEQYF.

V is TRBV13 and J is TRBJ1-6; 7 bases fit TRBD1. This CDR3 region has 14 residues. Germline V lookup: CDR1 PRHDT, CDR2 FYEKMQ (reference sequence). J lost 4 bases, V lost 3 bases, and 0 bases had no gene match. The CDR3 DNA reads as TGTGCCAGCAGCTTGGGACAGTATAATTCACCCCTCCACTTT. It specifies CASSLGQYNSPLHF.

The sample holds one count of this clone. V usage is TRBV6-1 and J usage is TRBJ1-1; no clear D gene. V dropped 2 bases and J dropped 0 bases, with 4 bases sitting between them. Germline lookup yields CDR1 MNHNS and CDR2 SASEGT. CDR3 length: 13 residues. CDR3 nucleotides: TGTGCCAGCAGTGAAAACTTGAACACTGAAGCTTTCTTT. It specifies CASSENLNTEAFF.

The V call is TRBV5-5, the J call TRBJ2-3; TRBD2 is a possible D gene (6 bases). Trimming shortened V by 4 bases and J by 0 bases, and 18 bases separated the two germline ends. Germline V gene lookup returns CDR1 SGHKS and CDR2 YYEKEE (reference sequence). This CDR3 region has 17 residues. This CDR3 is CASSPFSGPLSTDTQYF. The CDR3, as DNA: TGTGCCAGCAGCCCCTTTAGCGGCCCCCTTAGCACAGATACGCAGTATTTT.

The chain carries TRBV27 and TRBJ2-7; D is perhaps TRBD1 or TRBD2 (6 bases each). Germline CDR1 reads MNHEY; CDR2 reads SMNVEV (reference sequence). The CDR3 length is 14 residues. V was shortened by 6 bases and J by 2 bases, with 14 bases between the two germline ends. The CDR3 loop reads CASSPGAAAYEQYF. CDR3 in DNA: TGTGCCAGCAGCCCGGGGGCGGCCGCCTACGAGCAGTACTTC.

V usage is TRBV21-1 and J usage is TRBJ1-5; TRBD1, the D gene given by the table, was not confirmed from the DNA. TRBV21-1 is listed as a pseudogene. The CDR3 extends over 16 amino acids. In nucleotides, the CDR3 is TGTGCCAGCAGCTCTGGGCCTCGCCAAGGCAATCAGCCCCAGCATTTT. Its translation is CASSSGPRQGNQPQHF.

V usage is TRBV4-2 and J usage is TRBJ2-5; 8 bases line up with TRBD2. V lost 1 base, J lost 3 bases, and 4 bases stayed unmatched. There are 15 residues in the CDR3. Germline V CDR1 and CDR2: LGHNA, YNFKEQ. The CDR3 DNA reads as TGTGCCAGCAGCCAAGGGGTACTAGCGGAAGAGACCCAGTACTTC. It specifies CASSQGVLAEETQYF.

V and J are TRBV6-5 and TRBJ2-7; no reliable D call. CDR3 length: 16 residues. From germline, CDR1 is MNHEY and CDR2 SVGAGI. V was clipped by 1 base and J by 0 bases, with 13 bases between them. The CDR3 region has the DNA TGTGCCAGCAGTTACTTTCGGGCGCAACCCTCCTACGAGCAGTACTTC. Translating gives CASSYFRAQPSYEQYF.

In DNA form, the CDR3 reads TGTGCCAGTAGTATAGAGGACAGGGAAGGTCAGCCCCAGCATTTT. This codes for CASSIEDREGQPQHF. The chain carries TRBV19 and TRBJ1-5; 8 nucleotides align to TRBD1. This CDR3 has 15 amino acids. Germline CDR1 and CDR2: LNHDA and SQIVND (reference sequence). Germline trimming cut 0 bases from V and 6 bases from J; bases unmatched to any gene: 4.

The CDR3 region has the DNA TGTGCCAGCTCCACTCGGGGGGGGAACACCGGGGAGCTGTTTTTT. It specifies CASSTRGGNTGELFF. This chain joins TRBV6-5 and TRBJ2-2; TRBD2 matches at 8 bases. V was clipped by 8 bases and J by 1 base; unmatched bases: 6. The CDR3 contains 15 residues. Germline-derived CDR1 and CDR2 are MNHEY and SVGAGI.

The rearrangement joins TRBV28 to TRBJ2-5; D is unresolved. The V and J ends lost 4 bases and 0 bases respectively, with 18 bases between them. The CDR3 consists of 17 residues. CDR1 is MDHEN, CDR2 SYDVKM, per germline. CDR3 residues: CASSSTDLGRYQETQYF. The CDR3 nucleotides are TGTGCCAGCAGTTCGACCGACCTAGGACGTTACCAAGAGACCCAGTACTTC.

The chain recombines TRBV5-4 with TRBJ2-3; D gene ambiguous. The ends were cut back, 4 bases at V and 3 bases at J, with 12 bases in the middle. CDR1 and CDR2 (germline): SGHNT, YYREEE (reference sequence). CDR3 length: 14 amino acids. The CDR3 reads CASSTPQETDTQYF. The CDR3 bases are TGTGCCAGCAGCACGCCCCAGGAGACAGATACGCAGTATTTT.

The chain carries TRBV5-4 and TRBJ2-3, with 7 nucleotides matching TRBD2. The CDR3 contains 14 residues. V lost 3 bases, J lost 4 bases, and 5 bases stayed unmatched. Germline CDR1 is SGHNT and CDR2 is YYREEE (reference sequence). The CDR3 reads CASSWTSFSDTQYF. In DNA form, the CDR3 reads TGTGCCAGCAGCTGGACTAGTTTTTCAGATACGCAGTATTTT.

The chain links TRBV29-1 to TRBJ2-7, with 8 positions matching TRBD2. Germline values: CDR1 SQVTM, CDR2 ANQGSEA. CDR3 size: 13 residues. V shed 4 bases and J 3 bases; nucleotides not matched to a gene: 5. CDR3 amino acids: CSVAGRALYEQYF. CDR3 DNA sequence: TGCAGCGTTGCCGGGAGGGCCCTCTACGAGCAGTACTTC.

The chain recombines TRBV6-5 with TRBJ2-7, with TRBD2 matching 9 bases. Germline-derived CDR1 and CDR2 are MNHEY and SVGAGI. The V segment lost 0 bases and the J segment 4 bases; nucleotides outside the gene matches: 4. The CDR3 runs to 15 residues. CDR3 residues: CASSYSDSGSYEQYF. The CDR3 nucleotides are TGTGCCAGCAGTTACTCGGATAGCGGGAGTTACGAGCAGTACTTC.

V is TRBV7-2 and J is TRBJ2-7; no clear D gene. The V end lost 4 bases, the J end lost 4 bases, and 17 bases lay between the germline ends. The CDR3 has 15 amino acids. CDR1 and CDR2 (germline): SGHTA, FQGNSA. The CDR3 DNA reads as TGTGCCAGCAGCTCGGACCCCCGTCCTGAATACGAGCAGTACTTC. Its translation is CASSSDPRPEYEQYF.

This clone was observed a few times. The CDR3 sequence: CASTPGVYEQYF. The DNA for the CDR3 is TGTGCCAGCACCCCTGGGGTATACGAGCAGTACTTC. V is TRBV11-2 and J is TRBJ2-7; D unresolved. CDR1 and CDR2 from the germline V gene are SGHAT and FQNNGV. There are 12 residues in the CDR3. Deletions cut 7 bases from V and 4 bases from J, with 11 bases between.

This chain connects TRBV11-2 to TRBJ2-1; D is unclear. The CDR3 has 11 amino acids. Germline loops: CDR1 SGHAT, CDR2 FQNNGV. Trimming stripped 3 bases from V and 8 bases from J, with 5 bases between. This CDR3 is CASSFLYEQFF. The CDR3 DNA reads TGTGCCAGCAGCTTCCTTTATGAGCAGTTCTTC. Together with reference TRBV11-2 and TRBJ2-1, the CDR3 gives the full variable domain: EAGVAQSPRYKIIEKRQSVAFWCNPISGHATLYWYQQILGQGPKLLIQFQNNGVVDDSQLPKDRFSAERLKGVDSTLKIQPAKLEDSAVYLCASSFLYEQFFGPGTRLTVL.

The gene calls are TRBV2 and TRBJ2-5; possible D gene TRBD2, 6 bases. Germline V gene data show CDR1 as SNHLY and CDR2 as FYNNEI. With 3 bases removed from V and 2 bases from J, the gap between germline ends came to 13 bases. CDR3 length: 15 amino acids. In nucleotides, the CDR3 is TGTGCCAGCAGTGAGGAGGGGAGAAGGCAAGAGACCCAGTACTTC. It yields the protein CASSEEGRRQETQYF.

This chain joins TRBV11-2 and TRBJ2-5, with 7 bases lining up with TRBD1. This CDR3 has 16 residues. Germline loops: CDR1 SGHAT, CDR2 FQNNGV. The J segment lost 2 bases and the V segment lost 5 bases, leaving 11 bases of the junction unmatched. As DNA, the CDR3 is TGTGCCAGCAGCCCCCCTCTGGGACAGTTACAAGAGACCCAGTACTTC. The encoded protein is CASSPPLGQLQETQYF. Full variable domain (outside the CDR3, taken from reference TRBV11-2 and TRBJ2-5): EAGVAQSPRYKIIEKRQSVAFWCNPISGHATLYWYQQILGQGPKLLIQFQNNGVVDDSQLPKDRFSAERLKGVDSTLKIQPAKLEDSAVYLCASSPPLGQLQETQYFGPGTRLLVL.

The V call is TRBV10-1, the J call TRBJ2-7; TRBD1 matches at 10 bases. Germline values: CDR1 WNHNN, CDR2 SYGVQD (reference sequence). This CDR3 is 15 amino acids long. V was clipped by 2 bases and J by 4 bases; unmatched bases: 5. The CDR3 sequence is CASSERTGGLYEQYF. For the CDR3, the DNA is TGCGCCAGCAGTGAGAGGACAGGGGGACTTTACGAGCAGTACTTC.

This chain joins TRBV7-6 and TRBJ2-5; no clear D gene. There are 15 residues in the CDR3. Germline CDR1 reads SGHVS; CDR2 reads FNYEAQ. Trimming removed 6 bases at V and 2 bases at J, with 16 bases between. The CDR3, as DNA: TGTGCCAGCAGGCCTGAAGCTACGATTCAAGAGACCCAGTACTTC. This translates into CASRPEATIQETQYF. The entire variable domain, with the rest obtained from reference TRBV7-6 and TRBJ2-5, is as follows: GAGVSQSPRYKVTKRGQDVALRCDPISGHVSLYWYRQALGQGPEFLTYFNYEAQQDKSGLPNDRFSAERPEGSISTLTIQRTEQRDSAMYRCASRPEATIQETQYFGPGTRLLVL.

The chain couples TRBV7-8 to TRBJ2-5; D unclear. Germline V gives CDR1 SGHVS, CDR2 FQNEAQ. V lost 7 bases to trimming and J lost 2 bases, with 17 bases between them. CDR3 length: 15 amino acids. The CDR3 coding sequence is TGTGCCAGCACCCAAACGACCACCCGTCAAGAGACCCAGTACTTC. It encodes CASTQTTTRQETQYF.

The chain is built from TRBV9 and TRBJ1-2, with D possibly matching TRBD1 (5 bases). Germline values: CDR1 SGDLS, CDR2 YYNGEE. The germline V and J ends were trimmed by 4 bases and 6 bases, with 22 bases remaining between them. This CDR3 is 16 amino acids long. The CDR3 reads CASSPNRGLRGDGYTF. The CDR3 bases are TGTGCCAGCAGCCCAAATCGAGGCCTCCGGGGGGATGGCTACACCTTC.